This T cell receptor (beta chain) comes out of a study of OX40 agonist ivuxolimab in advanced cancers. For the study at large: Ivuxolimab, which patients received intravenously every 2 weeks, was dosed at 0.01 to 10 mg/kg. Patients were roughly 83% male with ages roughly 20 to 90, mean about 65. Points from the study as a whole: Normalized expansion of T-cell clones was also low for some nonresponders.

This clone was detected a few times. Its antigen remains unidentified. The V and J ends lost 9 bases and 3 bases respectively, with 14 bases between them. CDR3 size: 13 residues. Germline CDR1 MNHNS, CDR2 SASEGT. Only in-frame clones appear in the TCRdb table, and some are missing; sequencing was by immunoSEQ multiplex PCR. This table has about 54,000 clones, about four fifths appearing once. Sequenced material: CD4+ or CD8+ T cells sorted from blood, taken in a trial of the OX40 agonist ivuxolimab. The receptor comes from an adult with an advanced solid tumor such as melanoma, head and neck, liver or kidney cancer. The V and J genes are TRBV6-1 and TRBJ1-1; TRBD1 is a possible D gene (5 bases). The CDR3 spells CASRLAGDTEAFF. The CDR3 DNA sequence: TGTGCCAGTCGCCTGGCGGGGGACACTGAAGCTTTCTTT.